The 20 T cell receptor beta chains given below trace back to one sample, sequenced in a study of identical twins. TCRdb analysed the 5' RACE reads with MiXCR anew, one entry per CDR3 protein. The data contain about 220,000 distinct CDR3 sequences, 7.5% of them singletons. These records were also assigned to another study, of yellow fever vaccine responses in identical twins.

Input material: memory (CD45RO+) T cells sorted from blood. The receptor source for this set is a woman aged 18-30 years in good health.

This clonotype was detected many times. The junction differs from germline at one of its ends, possibly a read error. The chain combines TRBV29-1 with TRBJ2-2; TRBD2 matches at 14 bases. Germline assignment: CDR1 SQVTM and CDR2 ANQGSEA. The CDR3 runs to 17 residues. The CDR3 protein is CSVEGTSGGSNTGELFF. The CDR3 coding sequence is TGCAGCGTGGAAGGGACTAGCGGGGGCTCGAACACCGGGGAGCTGTTTTTT.

At least ten counts were recorded for this clonotype. V and J are TRBV20-1 and TRBJ2-4; a possible D gene is TRBD1 (6 bases). The CDR3 sequence is 15 residues long. The V gene's germline CDR1 is DFQATT and CDR2 SNEGSKA (reference sequence). The V end lost 0 bases, the J end lost 4 bases, and 13 bases lay between the germline ends. The CDR3 loop is CSARDITGTKNIQYF. DNA of the CDR3: TGCAGTGCTAGAGATATAACAGGGACGAAAAACATTCAGTACTTC.

The gene calls are TRBV25-1 and TRBJ2-2, with D possibly matching TRBD1 (6 bases). This CDR3 has 14 amino acids. V was shortened by 3 bases and J by 6 bases, with 11 bases between the two germline ends. Germline-derived CDR1 and CDR2 are MGHDK and SYGVNS. The CDR3 DNA is TGTGCCAGCAGTGATCAGGGGCCGGCCGGGGAGCTGTTTTTT. Translated: CASSDQGPAGELFF. Full variable domain (rest looked up from reference TRBV25-1 and TRBJ2-2): EADIYQTPRYLVIGTGKKITLECSQTMGHDKMYWYQQDPGMELHLIHYSYGVNSTEKGDLSSESTVSRIRTEHFPLTLESARPSHTSQYLCASSDQGPAGELFFGEGSRLTVL.

This clonotype was picked up many times. V and J are TRBV21-1 and TRBJ2-3; no check of the table's D call, TRBD2, against the DNA was made. TRBV21-1 corresponds to a pseudogene. The CDR3 covers 14 residues. CDR3 sequence: CASSKTSGYDTQYF. CDR3 in DNA: TGTGCCAGCAGCAAGACTAGCGGTTACGATACGCAGTATTTT.

This clonotype was seen at least ten times. This chain uses TRBV5-1 with TRBJ1-6; D may be TRBD1 (5 bases). CDR3 length: 15 residues. The V and J ends lost 1 base and 8 bases respectively, with 13 bases between them. Germline V CDR1 and CDR2: SGHRS, YFSETQ. The chain's CDR3 is CASSLMQGGDSPLHF. The CDR3, as DNA: TGCGCCAGCAGCTTGATGCAGGGTGGGGATTCACCCCTCCACTTT. The full variable domain, its missing parts supplied by reference TRBV5-1 and TRBJ1-6, is KAGVTQTPRYLIKTRGQQVTLSCSPISGHRSVSWYQQTPGQGLQFLFEYFSETQRNKGNFPGRFSGRQFSNSRSEMNVSTLELGDSALYLCASSLMQGGDSPLHFGNGTRLTVT.

There are a few counts of this clonotype. This rearrangement joins TRBV11-3 to TRBJ1-6, with D perhaps TRBD1 (5 bases). This CDR3 is built from 13 residues. V was clipped by 2 bases and J by 10 bases, with 9 bases between them. Germline V gene data show CDR1 as SGHNT and CDR2 as YENEEA. The CDR3 region is CASSLQGGSPLHF. CDR3 nucleotide sequence: TGTGCCAGCAGCTTACAGGGAGGCTCACCCCTCCACTTT.

This clonotype was counted only a few times. The V and J genes are TRBV7-9 and TRBJ2-5, with no clear D. This CDR3 region has 15 residues. The V end was cut by 2 bases, the J end by 4 bases, with 14 bases between. CDR1 and CDR2 from the germline V gene are SEHNR and FQNEAQ (reference sequence). The CDR3 spells CASSLKVTPSETQYF. CDR3 nucleotide sequence: TGTGCCAGCAGCTTAAAGGTGACTCCCTCAGAGACCCAGTACTTC.

The table lists this clonotype with a few counts. The chain employs TRBV6-2 or TRBV6-3 and TRBJ2-1; D is unresolved. This CDR3 spans 14 amino acids. Germline V lookup: CDR1 MNHEY, CDR2 SVGEGT. The V and J ends lost 6 bases and 9 bases respectively, with 18 bases between them. The CDR3 is CASREIGQTSEQFF. CDR3 sequence (DNA): TGTGCCAGCAGAGAAATCGGCCAGACCAGTGAGCAGTTCTTC.

This clonotype appeared many times. This chain links TRBV11-2 with TRBJ2-7, with D perhaps matching TRBD2 (5 bases). The CDR3 consists of 12 residues. V shed 6 bases and J shed 5 bases, with 11 bases lying between them. Germline CDR1 SGHAT, CDR2 FQNNGV. For the CDR3, the DNA is TGTGCCAGCAGAAAATGGGGAGACGAGCAGTACTTC. Its protein is CASRKWGDEQYF.

This sequence joins TRBV6-2 or TRBV6-3 and TRBJ2-6; tentatively, D is TRBD2 (5 bases). This CDR3 contains 20 residues. CDR1 and CDR2 from the germline V gene are MNHEY and SVGEGT. Trimming shortened V by 0 bases and J by 0 bases, and 18 bases separated the two germline ends. CDR3 protein: CASSYSPDEGFVSGANVLTF. The CDR3 region has the DNA TGTGCCAGCAGTTACTCGCCGGACGAGGGTTTCGTCTCTGGGGCCAACGTCCTGACTTTC.

This clonotype has ten or more counts. The chain has TRBV12-3 or TRBV12-4 and TRBJ2-3; a weak D match, TRBD2 (5 bases). The CDR3 has 15 amino acids. Trimming took 4 bases from V and 2 from J, leaving 13 bases between them. The CDR3 DNA reads TGTGCCAGCAGTTCACTAAACCGGGACACAGATACGCAGTATTTT. It is translated as CASSSLNRDTDTQYF.

This clonotype was counted many times. The chain combines TRBV29-1 with TRBJ2-7; tentative D call: TRBD1 (8 bases). The germline V gene has CDR1 SQVTM and CDR2 ANQGSEA. V dropped 1 base and J dropped 5 bases, with 18 bases sitting between them. The CDR3 runs 15 residues. The CDR3 sequence: CSVEGDWTGRDEQYF. In DNA, the CDR3 is TGCAGCGTTGAAGGGGATTGGACAGGGAGGGACGAGCAGTACTTC.

The chain links TRBV7-8 to TRBJ2-1; tentative D call: TRBD2 (6 bases). The CDR3 runs to 14 residues. Germline values: CDR1 SGHVS, CDR2 FQNEAQ. Trimming pared 8 bases from V and 2 bases from J, leaving 13 bases between. The CDR3 DNA follows: TGTGCCAGCCAAAGCGGGCAGGCCTACAATGAGCAGTTCTTC. This translates into CASQSGQAYNEQFF. The full variable domain, in which reference TRBV7-8 and TRBJ2-1 provide the parts outside the CDR3, is GAGVSQSPRYKVAKRGQDVALRCDPISGHVSLFWYQQALGQGPEFLTYFQNEAQLDKSGLPSDRFFAERPEGSVSTLKIQRTQQEDSAVYLCASQSGQAYNEQFFGPGTRLTVL.

The rearrangement uses TRBV12-3 or TRBV12-4 and TRBJ2-3; D tentatively reads TRBD1 or TRBD2 (5 bases each). The CDR3 extends over 16 amino acids. Trimming removed 7 bases from V and 2 bases from J, with 19 bases in between. In DNA, the CDR3 is TGTGCCAGCATTCCCACCCAGGGACGGATCACAGATACGCAGTATTTT. This codes for CASIPTQGRITDTQYF.

This clonotype was seen at least ten times. The V and J genes are TRBV3-1 and TRBJ2-6; D gene unclear. V dropped 0 bases and J dropped 3 bases, with 9 bases sitting between them. The CDR3 loop spans 16 amino acids. Germline CDR1 LGHDT, CDR2 YNNKEL (reference sequence). In DNA form, the CDR3 reads TGTGCCAGCAGCCAAGAAATGGTCGGTGGGGCCAACGTCCTGACTTTC. Protein: CASSQEMVGGANVLTF.

This clonotype was seen a handful of times. This sequence joins TRBV7-9 and TRBJ2-2, with D possibly matching TRBD2 (6 bases). With 11 bases removed from V and 1 base from J, the gap between germline ends came to 8 bases. The CDR3 extends over 12 amino acids. Per the germline V gene, CDR1 is SEHNR and CDR2 is FQNEAQ (reference sequence). The CDR3 reads CAGGMNTGELFF. As DNA, the CDR3 is TGTGCCGGAGGGATGAACACCGGGGAGCTGTTTTTT.

A few counts support this clonotype. The chain links TRBV28 to TRBJ2-2; 8 bases are a match to TRBD2. V lost 2 bases and J lost 7; bases outside the gene matches: 12. This CDR3 comprises 17 residues. The germline CDR1 and CDR2 sequences are MDHEN and SYDVKM. The CDR3 reads CASSLVEGLAGGGELFF. CDR3 in DNA: TGTGCCAGCAGTTTAGTTGAAGGACTAGCAGGAGGCGGGGAGCTGTTTTTT. Full variable domain (rest looked up from reference TRBV28 and TRBJ2-2): DVKVTQSSRYLVKRTGEKVFLECVQDMDHENMFWYRQDPGLGLRLIYFSYDVKMKEKGDIPEGYSVSREKKERFSLILESASTNQTSMYLCASSLVEGLAGGGELFFGEGSRLTVL.

This chain joins TRBV20-1 and TRBJ2-7; 8 bases are shared with TRBD1. CDR3 size: 14 residues. CDR1 and CDR2 from the germline V gene are DFQATT and SNEGSKA (reference sequence). Trimming at V came to 6 bases and at J to 6 bases, leaving 13 bases not matched to a gene. The CDR3 DNA reads TGCAGTGCGACGGACGGACAGGGCTATCTCGAGCAGTACTTC. It encodes CSATDGQGYLEQYF.

The rearrangement uses TRBV7-9 and TRBJ2-3; D is ambiguous. Per germline, CDR1 SEHNR and CDR2 FQNEAQ (reference sequence). The length of the CDR3 is 12 residues. V was shortened by 4 bases and J by 5 bases, with 7 bases between the two germline ends. Written as DNA, the CDR3 is TGTGCCAGCAGCTCCGGTGGAGATACGCAGTATTTT. Amino acid sequence: CASSSGGDTQYF.

In this sample, this clonotype turned up a few times. The V and J genes are TRBV5-1 and TRBJ2-1, with TRBD2 matching over 11 bases. Germline lookup yields CDR1 SGHRS and CDR2 YFSETQ. V shed 0 bases and J 4 bases; nucleotides not matched to a gene: 6. The CDR3 extends over 17 amino acids. In DNA form, the CDR3 reads TGCGCCAGCAGCTTGGTGCCCGGGACTAGCGGATACAATGAGCAGTTCTTC. This sequence encodes CASSLVPGTSGYNEQFF.